The following is a TCR beta chain sequence with its context. Its antigen is unknown. These data are taken from a study of response to subunit inactivated influenza vaccine. Trimming shortened V by 8 bases and J by 2 bases, and 12 bases separated the two germline ends. CDR1 is SNHLY and CDR2 is FYNNEI in the germline V gene. The CDR3 has 13 amino acids. Each CDR3 protein is one row after TCRdb ran MiXCR on the RT-PCR reads. The table records hundreds of thousands of distinct CDR3 sequences, 7.5% to 8.5% of them present only once. Overall study findings and caveats: The authors offered the suggestion that each seasonal influenza vaccination recruits few new T cells.

The TCR comes from a man aged 50-75 years who received an inactivated influenza vaccine. The V call is TRBV2, the J call TRBJ1-1; TRBD1 might be the D (5 bases). The material sequenced was PBMCs from blood, taken around 25 months after vaccination. The CDR3 bases are TGTGCCAGCTTACGGGACGGTAACACTGAAGCTTTCTTT. Translating gives CASLRDGNTEAFF.